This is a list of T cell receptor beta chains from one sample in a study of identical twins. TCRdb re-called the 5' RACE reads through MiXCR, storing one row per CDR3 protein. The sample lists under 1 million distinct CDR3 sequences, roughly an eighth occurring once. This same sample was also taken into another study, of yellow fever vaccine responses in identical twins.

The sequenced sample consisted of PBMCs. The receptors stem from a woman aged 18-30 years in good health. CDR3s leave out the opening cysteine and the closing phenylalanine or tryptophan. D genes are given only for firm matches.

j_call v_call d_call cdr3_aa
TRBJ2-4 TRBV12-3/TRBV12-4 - ASGRGDRAVNIQY
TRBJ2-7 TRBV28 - ASSLFRDAREQY
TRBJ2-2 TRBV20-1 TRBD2 SARARLAGETGELF
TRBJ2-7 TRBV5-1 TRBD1 ASSPPTGQGEQY
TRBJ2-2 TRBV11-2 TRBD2 ASSLGLLAGGTGELF
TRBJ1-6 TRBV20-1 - SASRDYNSPLH
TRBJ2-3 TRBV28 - ASSTQVRGDTQY
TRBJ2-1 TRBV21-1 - ASSPRPGFRDGSYNEQF
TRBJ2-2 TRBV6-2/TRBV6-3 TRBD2 ASRTGTSATGELF
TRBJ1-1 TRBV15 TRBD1 ATSRDPQGKAF
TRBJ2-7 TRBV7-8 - ASSFEASHPYEQY
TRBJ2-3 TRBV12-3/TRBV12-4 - ASSPGGPADTQY
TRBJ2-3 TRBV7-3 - ASSSSVTDTQY
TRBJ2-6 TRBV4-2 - ASSQDRTSGANVLT
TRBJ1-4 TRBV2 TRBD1 ASSGTGEAKLF
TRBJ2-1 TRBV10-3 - AISEERGNEQF
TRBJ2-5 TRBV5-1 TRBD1 ASSPRDRRETQY
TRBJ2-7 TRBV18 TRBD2 ASSYPSGRAFGEQY
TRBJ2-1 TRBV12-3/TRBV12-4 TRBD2 ASSPQPGLAGPNNEQF
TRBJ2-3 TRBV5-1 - ASTRGEGTDTQY
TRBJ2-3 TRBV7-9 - ASSLVRSSSTDTQY
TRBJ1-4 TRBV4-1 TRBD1 ASSQDIGTGYFNEKLF
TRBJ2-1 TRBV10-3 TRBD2 AITANAGTSGNNEQF
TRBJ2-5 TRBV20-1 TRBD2 SARSGRRGAQETQY
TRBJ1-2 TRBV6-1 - ASSPDRLLYGYT
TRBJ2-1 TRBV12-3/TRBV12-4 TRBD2 ASSLGGLADYNEQF
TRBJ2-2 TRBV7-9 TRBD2 ASRLPGLEKTGELF
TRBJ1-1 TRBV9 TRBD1 ASSALPGQGVEAF
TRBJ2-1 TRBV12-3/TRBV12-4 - ASKVDRDEQF
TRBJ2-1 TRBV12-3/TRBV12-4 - ASSRRTGVYNEQF
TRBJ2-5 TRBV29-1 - SVEAQETQY
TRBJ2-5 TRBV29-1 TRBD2 SVEGSSGRGETQY
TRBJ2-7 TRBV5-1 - ASSFLAGDEQY
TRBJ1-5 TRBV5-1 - ASSLGDYSNQPQH
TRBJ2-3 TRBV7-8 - ASSSSQGAQY
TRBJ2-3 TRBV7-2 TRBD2 ASSLTSGGRDTQY
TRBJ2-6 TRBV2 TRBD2 ASTLTSGALSGANVLT
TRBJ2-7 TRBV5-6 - ASSSAQLGYEQY
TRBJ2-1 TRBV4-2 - ASSPPPAGHLYNEQF
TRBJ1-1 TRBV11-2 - ASSIMSGHQNTEAF
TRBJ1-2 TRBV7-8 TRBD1 ASSIQGATGYGYT
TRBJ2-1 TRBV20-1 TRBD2 SARAGTSAYNEQF
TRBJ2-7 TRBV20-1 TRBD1 SANRDRYYEQY
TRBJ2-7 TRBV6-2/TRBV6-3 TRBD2 ASSYAAAGEDEQY